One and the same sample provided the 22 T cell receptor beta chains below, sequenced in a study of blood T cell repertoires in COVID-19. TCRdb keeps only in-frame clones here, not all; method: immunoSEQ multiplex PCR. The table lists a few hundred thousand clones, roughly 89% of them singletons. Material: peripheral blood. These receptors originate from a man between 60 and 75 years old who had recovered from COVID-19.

In nucleotides, the CDR3 is TGTGCCAGCAGCTCCCGGAGCGGAAGAGGCTACGAGCAGTACTTC. Amino acids: CASSSRSGRGYEQYF. The chain uses TRBV11-2 and TRBJ2-7; maybe TRBD2 (5 bases). The CDR3 is 15 amino acids. Trimming stripped 4 bases from V and 3 bases from J, with 16 bases between. Per the germline V gene, CDR1 is SGHAT and CDR2 is FQNNGV. Variable domain in full (rest from reference TRBV11-2 and TRBJ2-7): EAGVAQSPRYKIIEKRQSVAFWCNPISGHATLYWYQQILGQGPKLLIQFQNNGVVDDSQLPKDRFSAERLKGVDSTLKIQPAKLEDSAVYLCASSSRSGRGYEQYFGPGTRLTVT.

The CDR3 nucleotides are TGTGCCAGCAGCTCCGGGGGGACAGGTAGTAATCAGCCCCAGCATTTT. It translates to CASSSGGTGSNQPQHF. V and J are TRBV7-2 and TRBJ1-5; TRBD1 aligns across 8 bases. This CDR3 contains 16 residues. Trimming cost V 4 bases and J 4 bases; bases outside gene matches: 9. Germline V gene sequence: CDR1 SGHTA, CDR2 FQGNSA.

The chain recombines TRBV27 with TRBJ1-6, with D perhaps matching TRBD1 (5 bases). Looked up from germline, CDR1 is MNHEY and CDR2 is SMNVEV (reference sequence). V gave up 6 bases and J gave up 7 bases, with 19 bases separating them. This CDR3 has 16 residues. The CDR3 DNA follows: TGTGCCAGCAGGGGGTCCACCAGGGTATACAATTCACCCCTCCACTTT. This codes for CASRGSTRVYNSPLHF.

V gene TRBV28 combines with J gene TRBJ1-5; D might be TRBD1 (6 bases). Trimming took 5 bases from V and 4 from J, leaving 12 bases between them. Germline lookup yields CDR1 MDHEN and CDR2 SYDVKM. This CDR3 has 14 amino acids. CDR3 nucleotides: TGTGCCAGCAGTGCGACAGGACCTAATCAGCCCCAGCATTTT. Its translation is CASSATGPNQPQHF.

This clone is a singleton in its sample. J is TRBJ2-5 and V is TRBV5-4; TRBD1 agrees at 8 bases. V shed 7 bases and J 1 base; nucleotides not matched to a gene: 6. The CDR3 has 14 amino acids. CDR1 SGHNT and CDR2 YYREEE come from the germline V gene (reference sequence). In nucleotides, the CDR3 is TGTGCCAGCCGGAAAGGACAGGGCCAAGAGACCCAGTACTTC. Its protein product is CASRKGQGQETQYF.

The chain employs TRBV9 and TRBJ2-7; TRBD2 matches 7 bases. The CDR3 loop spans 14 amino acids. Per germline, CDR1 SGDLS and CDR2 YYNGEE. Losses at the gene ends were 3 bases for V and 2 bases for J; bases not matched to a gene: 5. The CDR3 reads CASSAWDYPYEQYF. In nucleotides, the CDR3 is TGTGCCAGCAGCGCCTGGGACTACCCCTACGAGCAGTACTTC.

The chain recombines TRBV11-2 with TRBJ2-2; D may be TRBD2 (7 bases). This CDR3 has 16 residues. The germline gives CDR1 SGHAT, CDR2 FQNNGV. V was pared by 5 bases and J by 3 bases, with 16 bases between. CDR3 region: CASSRGVGGYTGELFF. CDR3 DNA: TGTGCCAGCAGCCGGGGGGTCGGGGGCTACACCGGGGAGCTGTTTTTT.

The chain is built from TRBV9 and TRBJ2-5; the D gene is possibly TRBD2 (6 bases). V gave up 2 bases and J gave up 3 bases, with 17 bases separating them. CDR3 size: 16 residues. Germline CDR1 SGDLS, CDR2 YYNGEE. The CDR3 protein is CASSVTERTTEETQYF. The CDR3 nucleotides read TGTGCCAGCAGCGTTACGGAGAGGACTACCGAAGAGACCCAGTACTTC.

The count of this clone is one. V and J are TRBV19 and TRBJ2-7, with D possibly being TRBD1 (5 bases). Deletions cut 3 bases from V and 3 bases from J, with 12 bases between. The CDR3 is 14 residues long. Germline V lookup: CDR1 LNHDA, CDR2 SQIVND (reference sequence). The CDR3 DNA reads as TGTGCCAGTAGTATGAGGCAGGGTAGCTACGAGCAGTACTTC. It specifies CASSMRQGSYEQYF.

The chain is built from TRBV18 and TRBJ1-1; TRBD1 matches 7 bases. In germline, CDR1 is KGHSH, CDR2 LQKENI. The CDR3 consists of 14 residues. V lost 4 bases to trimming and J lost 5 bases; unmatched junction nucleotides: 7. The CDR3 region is CASSHDRVWTEAFF. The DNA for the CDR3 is TGTGCCAGCTCACATGACAGGGTATGGACTGAAGCTTTCTTT. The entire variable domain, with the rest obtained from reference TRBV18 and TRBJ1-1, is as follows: NAGVMQNPRHLVRRRGQEARLRCSPMKGHSHVYWYRQLPEEGLKFMVYLQKENIIDESGMPKERFSAEFPKEGPSILRIQQVVRGDSAAYFCASSHDRVWTEAFFGQGTRLTVV.

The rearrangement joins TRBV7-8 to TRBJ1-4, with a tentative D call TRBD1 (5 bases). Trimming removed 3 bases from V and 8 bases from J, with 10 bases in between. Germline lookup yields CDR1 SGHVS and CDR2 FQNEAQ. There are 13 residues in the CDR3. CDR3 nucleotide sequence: TGTGCCAGCAGCTTTTTGGACAACGAAAAACTGTTTTTT. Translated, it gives CASSFLDNEKLFF.

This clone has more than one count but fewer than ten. The CDR3 region has the DNA TGTGCCAGCGGGACTTCTAATCAGCCCCAGCATTTT. Amino acids: CASGTSNQPQHF. The J gene is TRBJ1-5, the V gene TRBV2, with D possibly being TRBD1 (5 bases). Trimming took off 8 bases at V and 4 bases at J, with 9 bases between the two ends. Germline lookup yields CDR1 SNHLY and CDR2 FYNNEI. The CDR3 runs to 12 residues.

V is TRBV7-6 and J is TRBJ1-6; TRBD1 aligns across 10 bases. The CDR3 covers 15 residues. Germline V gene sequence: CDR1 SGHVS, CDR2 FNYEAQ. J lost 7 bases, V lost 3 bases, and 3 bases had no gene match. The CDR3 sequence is CASSFTTGGNSPLHF. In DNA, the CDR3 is TGTGCCAGCAGCTTTACGACAGGGGGCAATTCACCCCTCCACTTT. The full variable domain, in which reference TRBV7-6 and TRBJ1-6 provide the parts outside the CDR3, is GAGVSQSPRYKVTKRGQDVALRCDPISGHVSLYWYRQALGQGPEFLTYFNYEAQQDKSGLPNDRFSAERPEGSISTLTIQRTEQRDSAMYRCASSFTTGGNSPLHFGNGTRLTVT.

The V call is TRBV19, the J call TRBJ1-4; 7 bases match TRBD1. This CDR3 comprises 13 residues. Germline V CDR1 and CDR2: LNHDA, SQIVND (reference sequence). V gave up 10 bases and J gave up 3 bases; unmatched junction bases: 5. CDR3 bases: TGTGCCACCAGGGGGAGGCCTAATGAAAAACTGTTTTTT. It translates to CATRGRPNEKLFF.

The CDR3 bases are TGTGCCAGTAGTACAGGACTAAGCGGGGGGATGGAGACCCAGTACTTC. It is translated as CASSTGLSGGMETQYF. The chain links TRBV19 to TRBJ2-5; 9 bases line up with TRBD2. The germline CDR1 and CDR2 sequences are LNHDA and SQIVND (reference sequence). Trimming removed 4 bases from V and 5 bases from J; junction bases left unmatched: 11. CDR3 size: 16 residues.

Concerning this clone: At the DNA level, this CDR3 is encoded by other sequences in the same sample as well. The DNA for the CDR3 is TGTGCCAGCAGCCGACAGGGGAACACTGAAGCTTTCTTT. It specifies CASSRQGNTEAFF. The V call is TRBV7-2, the J call TRBJ1-1, with 7 bases aligning to TRBD1. V shed 5 bases, J shed 1 base, and the junction held 1 base outside the gene matches. The CDR3 is 13 residues long. CDR1 and CDR2 from the germline V gene are SGHTA and FQGNSA.

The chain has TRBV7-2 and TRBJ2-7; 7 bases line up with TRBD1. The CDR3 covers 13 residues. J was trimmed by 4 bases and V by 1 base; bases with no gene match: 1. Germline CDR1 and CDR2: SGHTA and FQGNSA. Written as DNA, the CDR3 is TGTGCCAGCAGCTTAGGGACAGGATACGAGCAGTACTTC. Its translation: CASSLGTGYEQYF.

The CDR3 spells CASSPPGTSGTGELFF. In nucleotides, the CDR3 is TGCGCCAGCAGCCCCCCCGGGACTAGCGGAACCGGGGAGCTGTTTTTT. The chain recombines TRBV5-1 with TRBJ2-2, with TRBD2 matching 11 bases. V shed 4 bases, J shed 5 bases, and the junction held 7 bases outside the gene matches. Per germline, CDR1 SGHRS and CDR2 YFSETQ. The CDR3 extends over 16 amino acids.

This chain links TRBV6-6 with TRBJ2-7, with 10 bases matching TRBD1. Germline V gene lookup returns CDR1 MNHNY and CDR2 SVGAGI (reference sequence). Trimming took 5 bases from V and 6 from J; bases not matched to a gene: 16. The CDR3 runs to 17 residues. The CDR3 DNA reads TGTGCCAGCAGTCGCACCACCAGGACAGGGGGGCATGTCGAGCAGTACTTC. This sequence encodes CASSRTTRTGGHVEQYF.

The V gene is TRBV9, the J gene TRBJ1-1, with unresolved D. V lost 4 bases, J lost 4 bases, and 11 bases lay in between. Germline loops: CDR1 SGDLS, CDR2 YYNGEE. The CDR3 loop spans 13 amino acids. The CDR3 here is CASSTGLSTEAFF. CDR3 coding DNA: TGTGCCAGCAGCACCGGACTTAGCACTGAAGCTTTCTTT.

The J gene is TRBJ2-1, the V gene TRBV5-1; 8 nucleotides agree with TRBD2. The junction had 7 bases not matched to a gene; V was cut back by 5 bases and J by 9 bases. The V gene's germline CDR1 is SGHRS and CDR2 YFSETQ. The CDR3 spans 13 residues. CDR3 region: CASSSPSGGEQFF. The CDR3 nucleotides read TGCGCCAGCAGTTCACCGAGCGGGGGTGAGCAGTTCTTC.

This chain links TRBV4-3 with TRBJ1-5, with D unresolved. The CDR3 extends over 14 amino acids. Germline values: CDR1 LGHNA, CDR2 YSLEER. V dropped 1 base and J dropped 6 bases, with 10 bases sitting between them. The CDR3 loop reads CASSQGAYGQPQHF. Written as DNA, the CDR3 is TGCGCCAGCAGCCAAGGCGCATATGGTCAGCCCCAGCATTTT.